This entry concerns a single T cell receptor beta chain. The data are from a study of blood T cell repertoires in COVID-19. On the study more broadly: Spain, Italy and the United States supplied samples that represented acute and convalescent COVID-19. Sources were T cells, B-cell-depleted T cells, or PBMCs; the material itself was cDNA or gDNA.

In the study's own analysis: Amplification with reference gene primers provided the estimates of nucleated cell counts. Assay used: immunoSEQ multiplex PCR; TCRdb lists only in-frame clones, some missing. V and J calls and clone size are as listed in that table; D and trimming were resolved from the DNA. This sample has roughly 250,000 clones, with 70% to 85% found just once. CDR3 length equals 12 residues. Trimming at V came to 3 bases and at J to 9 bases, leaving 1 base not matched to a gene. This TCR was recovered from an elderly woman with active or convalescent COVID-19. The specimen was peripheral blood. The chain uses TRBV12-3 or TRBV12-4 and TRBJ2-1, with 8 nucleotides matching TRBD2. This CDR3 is CASSFSGVEQFF. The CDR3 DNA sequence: TGTGCCAGCAGTTTTAGCGGGGTTGAGCAGTTCTTC.